This T cell receptor beta chain emerged from a study of T cells after yellow fever vaccination. V gave up 3 bases and J gave up 3 bases, with 14 bases separating them. CDR3 size: 16 residues. Germline CDR1 reads LNHDA; CDR2 reads SQIVND (reference sequence). TCRdb called the 5' RACE reads again in MiXCR, with one record for every CDR3 protein. The sample lists some 400,000 distinct CDR3 sequences, around 20% occurring once. The input for sequencing was PBMCs, taken before the yellow fever booster vaccination. This chain joins TRBV19 and TRBJ2-2; perhaps D is TRBD1 or TRBD2 (5 bases each). The receptor comes from a man aged 18 to 35 who received the YFV17D yellow fever vaccine. The CDR3 nucleotides read TGTGCCAGTAGTATGAGGGGCCAAGGGTACACCGGGGAGCTGTTTTTT. It is translated as CASSMRGQGYTGELFF.